This T cell receptor beta chain was found in a study of blood T cell repertoires in COVID-19. Study information: Some COVID-19 samples were acute and others convalescent; all came from the United States, Italy and Spain.

Sequencing used immunoSEQ multiplex PCR; TCRdb keeps in-frame clones, though not all of them. This table has approximately 230,000 clones, roughly 80% appearing once. Source material: peripheral blood. The sequence derives from a man older than 75 with acute or convalescent COVID-19.

The CDR3 sequence is CASRPSMQGGRGYEQYF. CDR3 DNA: TGTGCCAGCAGGCCATCAATGCAGGGGGGCCGGGGCTACGAGCAGTACTTC. The chain uses TRBV7-9 and TRBJ2-7; a weak D match, TRBD1 (7 bases). V lost 6 bases and J 3 bases, leaving 24 bases between the germline ends. The CDR3 covers 17 residues. Germline V gene sequence: CDR1 SEHNR, CDR2 FQNEAQ (reference sequence).